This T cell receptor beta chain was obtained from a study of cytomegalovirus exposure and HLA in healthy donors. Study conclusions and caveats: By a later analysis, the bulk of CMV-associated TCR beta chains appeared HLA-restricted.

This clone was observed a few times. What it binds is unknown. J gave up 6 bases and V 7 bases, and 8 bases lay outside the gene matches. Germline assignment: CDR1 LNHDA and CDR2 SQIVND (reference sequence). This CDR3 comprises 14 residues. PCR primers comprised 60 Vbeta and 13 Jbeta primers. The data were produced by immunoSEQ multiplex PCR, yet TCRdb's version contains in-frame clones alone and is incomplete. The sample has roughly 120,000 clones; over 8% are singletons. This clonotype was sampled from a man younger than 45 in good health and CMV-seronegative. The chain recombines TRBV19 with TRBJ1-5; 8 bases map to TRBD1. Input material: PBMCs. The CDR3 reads CASNNRGNSQPQHF. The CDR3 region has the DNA TGTGCCAGTAATAACAGGGGGAATAGTCAGCCCCAGCATTTT.